This T cell receptor beta chain was sequenced during a study of CD8+ T cells in alopecia areata. Study information: Patients in the treated group were given tofacitinib by mouth, 5 to 10 mg twice a day. Study-wide results and limits: Higher clonality and more expanded CD8+ clones appeared in lesional than normal scalp. It was less clear whether patients shared TCRs than it was in mice, possibly because of HLA.

Peripheral blood and lesional scalp punch biopsies were taken from alopecia areata patients. CDR3 length equals 14 residues. Trimming removed 5 bases at V and 6 bases at J, with 14 bases between. CDR1 and CDR2 (germline): SGHTA, FQGTGA. A few counts support this clone. Its antigen is still unknown. Extracted from the samples, RNA was reverse transcribed into cDNA to serve as the sequencing template. Some clones are missing from TCRdb's copy, which holds only in-frame ones; the method was immunoSEQ multiplex PCR. Of more than 150,000 clones in the sample, more than 45% are singletons; the top ten hold around 19%.

The rearrangement joins TRBV7-3 to TRBJ2-4; no definite D call. This clonotype originated in a human donor with alopecia areata. The source was CD8+ T cells sorted from blood, collected at week 0. Written as DNA, the CDR3 is TGTGCCAGCAGCCTCAAAAGGGCCGGAAACATTCAGTACTTC. Its translation: CASSLKRAGNIQYF.